This TCR beta chain was recorded in a study of neurological immune-mediated disorders. TCRdb called the 5' RACE reads again in MiXCR, with one record for every CDR3 protein. Here the sample spans about 60,000 distinct CDR3 sequences, 3.6% being singletons. This clonotype was seen ten or more times. V dropped 8 bases and J dropped 0 bases, with 19 bases sitting between them. This CDR3 contains 16 residues. Per germline, CDR1 MNHNY and CDR2 SVGAGI (reference sequence). The TCR was taken from a man younger than 40 with multiple sclerosis. This rearrangement joins TRBV6-6 to TRBJ1-1; D is undetermined. Sequencing was performed on PBMCs. CDR3 protein: CASGSGLAEMNTEAFF. The CDR3 nucleotides are TGTGCCAGCGGGTCCGGACTCGCGGAAATGAACACTGAAGCTTTCTTT.